This TCR beta chain appears in the sequencing data of a study of post-analysis software for immune sequencing data. Study context: Patients had relapsing-remitting, secondary progressive or progressive-relapsing multiple sclerosis; some lacked subtype.

Libraries were made from TCR beta cDNA, and they carried unique molecular identifiers. Around 500,000 cDNA molecules were obtained from roughly 0.93 to 9.6 million T cells. TCRdb used MiXCR to reprocess the PCR reads, holding one entry per CDR3 protein. The sample lists around 710,000 distinct CDR3 sequences, about 45% occurring once. Turning to this clonotype: Its target is not known.

Findings and caveats of the study: A significant reduction in normalized Chao1 diversity was observed in multiple sclerosis patients versus controls. Samples sharing a preparation batch grouped tightly together when assessed by F measure. When patients were compared with controls, a handful of TRBV segments were more frequent, TRBV5-6, TRBV5-1 and TRBV20-1 among them.

Per germline, CDR1 MNHEY and CDR2 SVGAGI. The CDR3 totals 14 residues. V was trimmed by 4 bases and J by 4 bases, leaving 13 bases between them. The source is a girl between 5 and 17 years old with multiple sclerosis. The sample comprised blood. The chain employs TRBV6-5 and TRBJ1-2; D call uncertain. The CDR3 DNA reads TGTGCCAGCAGTTCCTCTGGACTGACCTATGGCTACACCTTC. It translates to CASSSSGLTYGYTF.